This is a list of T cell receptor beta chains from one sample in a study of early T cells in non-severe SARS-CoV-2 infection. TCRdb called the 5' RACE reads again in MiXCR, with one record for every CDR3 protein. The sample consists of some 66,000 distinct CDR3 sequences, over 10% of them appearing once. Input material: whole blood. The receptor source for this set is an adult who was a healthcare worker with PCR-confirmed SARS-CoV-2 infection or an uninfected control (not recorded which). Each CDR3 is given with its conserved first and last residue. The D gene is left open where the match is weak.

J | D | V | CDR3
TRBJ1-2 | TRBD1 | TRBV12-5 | CASGLGDRGGGYTF
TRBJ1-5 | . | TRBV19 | CASAAQRNQPQHF
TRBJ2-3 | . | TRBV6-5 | CASRIEDTQYF
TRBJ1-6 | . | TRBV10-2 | CASSEGPRQDNSPLHF
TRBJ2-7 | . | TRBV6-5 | CASSYSRLGLPYEQYF
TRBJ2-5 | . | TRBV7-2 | CASSRKETQYF
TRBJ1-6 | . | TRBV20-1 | CSASRTTRSSYNSPLHF
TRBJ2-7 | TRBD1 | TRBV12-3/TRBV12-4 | CASSSTGALYEQYF
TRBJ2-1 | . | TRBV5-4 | CASSFGVRDIDNEQFF
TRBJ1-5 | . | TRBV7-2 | CASSYTPGPNQPQHF
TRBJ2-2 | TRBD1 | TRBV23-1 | CASSQRTGGLRFTGELFF
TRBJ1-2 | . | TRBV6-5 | CASSYSYDGNGYTF
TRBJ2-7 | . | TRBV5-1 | CASSFGADPYEQYF
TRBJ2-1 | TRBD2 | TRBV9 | CASSPRLANYNEQFF
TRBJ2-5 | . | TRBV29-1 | CSVEGLAMETQYF
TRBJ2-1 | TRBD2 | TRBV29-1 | CSVEALAGGPGEQFF
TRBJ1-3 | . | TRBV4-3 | CASSQVAGGNTIYF
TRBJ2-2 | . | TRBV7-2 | CASSSLRSGAYGTGELFF
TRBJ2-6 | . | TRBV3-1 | CASRLSGANVLTF
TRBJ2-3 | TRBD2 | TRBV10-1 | CASSEKRGASDTQYF
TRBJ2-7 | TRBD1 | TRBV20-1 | CSARDPGGQGTYEQYF
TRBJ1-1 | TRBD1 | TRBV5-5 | CASSSLGQGAWTEAFF
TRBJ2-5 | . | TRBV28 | CASSLLISETQYF
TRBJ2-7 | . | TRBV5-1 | CASSLQGAYEQYF
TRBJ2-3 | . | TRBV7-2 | CASRRASTDTQYF
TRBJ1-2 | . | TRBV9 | CASSGRYGYTF
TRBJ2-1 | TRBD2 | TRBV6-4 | CASSTSGDYNEQFF
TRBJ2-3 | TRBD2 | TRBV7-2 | CASSLRGGRGTDTQYF
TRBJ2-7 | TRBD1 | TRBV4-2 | CASSQGDSSYEQYF
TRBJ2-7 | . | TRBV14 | CASSHGPGVYEQYF
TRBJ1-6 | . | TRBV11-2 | CASSLGGRGNSPLHF